The 30 T cell receptor beta chains presented below share a single source sample, sequenced in a study of T cell responses to AZD1222 COVID-19 vaccine. This table comes from immunoSEQ multiplex PCR, and its TCRdb copy is limited to in-frame clones, with some not included. The data contain 45,000 to 60,000 clones, more than 70% of them seen just once; the ten biggest clones take up just under 2%. Sequencing was performed on peripheral blood, taken on day 0 of AZD1222 vaccination. Receptors originate from an adult in good health.

The chain carries TRBV7-6 and TRBJ2-1, with no clear D. CDR1 and CDR2 (germline): SGHVS, FNYEAQ. CDR3 length equals 16 residues. The ends were cut back, 5 bases at V and 5 bases at J, with 19 bases in the middle. CDR3 sequence reads: CASSALLGGFDNEQFF. For the CDR3, the DNA is TGTGCCAGCAGCGCACTGTTGGGTGGGTTCGACAATGAGCAGTTCTTC.

The chain combines TRBV30 with TRBJ1-1, with D perhaps TRBD1 (6 bases). This CDR3 is built from 16 residues. Germline V gene data show CDR1 as GTSNPN and CDR2 as SVGIG (reference sequence). Trimming pared 0 bases from V and 5 bases from J, leaving 19 bases between. CDR3 loop: CAWSVLVGTKGTEAFF. The CDR3, as DNA: TGTGCCTGGAGTGTACTAGTCGGGACAAAAGGGACTGAAGCTTTCTTT.

V usage is TRBV7-9 and J usage is TRBJ1-4; D possibly corresponds to TRBD1 (5 bases). Trimming pared 3 bases from V and 11 bases from J, leaving 10 bases between. The CDR3 runs to 12 residues. Looked up from germline, CDR1 is SEHNR and CDR2 is FQNEAQ (reference sequence). The CDR3 DNA reads TGTGCCAGCAGCTTTAGTGGGGACAAACTGTTTTTT. It codes for CASSFSGDKLFF.

The chain couples TRBV19 to TRBJ2-2; maybe TRBD2 (6 bases). Germline values: CDR1 LNHDA, CDR2 SQIVND (reference sequence). The V end lost 7 bases, the J end lost 6 bases, and 12 bases lay between the germline ends. The CDR3 runs 13 residues. In DNA form, the CDR3 reads TGTGCCAGTATCGGGACTTTTGCCGGGGAGCTGTTTTTT. Translating it yields CASIGTFAGELFF. Complete variable domain (other parts from reference TRBV19 and TRBJ2-2): DGGITQSPKYLFRKEGQNVTLSCEQNLNHDAMYWYRQDPGQGLRLIYYSQIVNDFQKGDIAEGYSVSREKKESFPLTVTSAQKNPTAFYLCASIGTFAGELFFGEGSRLTVL.

The chain uses TRBV27 and TRBJ1-2; 10 nucleotides match TRBD1. This CDR3 spans 16 amino acids. V trimming: 5 bases; J trimming: 7 bases; junction bases outside the gene matches: 13. Germline V CDR1 and CDR2: MNHEY, SMNVEV (reference sequence). The CDR3 sequence is CASSKLQGQGQRGYTF. The CDR3 DNA sequence: TGTGCCAGCAGTAAGCTACAGGGACAGGGGCAGCGTGGCTACACCTTC.

This rearrangement joins TRBV27 to TRBJ2-6; D possibly corresponds to TRBD2 (6 bases). In germline, CDR1 is MNHEY, CDR2 SMNVEV (reference sequence). Trimming took 1 base from V and 0 from J, leaving 13 bases between them. The CDR3 covers 18 residues. CDR3 in DNA: TGTGCCAGCAGTTTATGGATTCGCGGGGACTCTGGGGCCAACGTCCTGACTTTC. Translated: CASSLWIRGDSGANVLTF.

Remarks on this clone: At one boundary the junction diverges from the germline segment, which might be a read error. This sequence joins TRBV7-8 and TRBJ2-1, with D perhaps matching TRBD2 (6 bases). Germline V gives CDR1 SGHVS, CDR2 FQNEAQ. The CDR3 has 13 residues. The CDR3 sequence: CASSIAEQGLQFF. The CDR3 region has the DNA TGTGCCAGCAGCATAGCGGAGCAGGGATTGCAGTTCTTC.

The CDR3 region is CASSLAGGSTDTQYF. CDR3 sequence (DNA): TGTGCCAGCAGCTTAGCGGGAGGAAGCACAGATACGCAGTATTTT. V and J are TRBV11-2 and TRBJ2-3; TRBD2 agrees at 7 bases. Trimming removed 1 base from V and 0 bases from J; junction bases left unmatched: 1. The CDR3 spans 15 residues. Germline lookup yields CDR1 SGHAT and CDR2 FQNNGV.

V usage is TRBV5-1 and J usage is TRBJ2-3; 10 bases line up with TRBD1. This CDR3 comprises 17 residues. The J segment lost 0 bases and the V segment lost 4 bases, leaving 8 bases of the junction unmatched. The germline V gene has CDR1 SGHRS and CDR2 YFSETQ. CDR3: CASSPGTGVASTDTQYF. CDR3 in DNA: TGCGCCAGCAGCCCCGGGACAGGGGTAGCTAGCACAGATACGCAGTATTTT.

This clone was seen only once. The genes are TRBV6-1 and TRBJ1-1; D ambiguous. CDR1 is MNHNS and CDR2 is SASEGT in the germline V gene. The CDR3 contains 12 residues. The germline V and J ends were trimmed by 3 bases and 7 bases, with 9 bases remaining between them. The CDR3: CASSDRTNEAFF. The CDR3 coding sequence is TGTGCCAGCAGTGACCGAACGAATGAAGCTTTCTTT.

The V call is TRBV6-1, the J call TRBJ2-6, with D unresolved. The CDR3 runs 15 residues. Trimming removed 3 bases from V and 0 bases from J, with 6 bases in between. Germline V gene sequence: CDR1 MNHNS, CDR2 SASEGT. The CDR3 DNA reads TGTGCCAGCAGTGAGAAGGGCTCTGGGGCCAACGTCCTGACTTTC. It specifies CASSEKGSGANVLTF.

J is TRBJ2-5 and V is TRBV12-3 or TRBV12-4; D unresolved. Trimming removed 1 base at V and 5 bases at J, with 8 bases between. CDR3 length: 13 amino acids. As DNA, the CDR3 is TGTGCCAGCAGTTTAGGCCCACCGGAGACCCAGTACTTC. Its protein is CASSLGPPETQYF.

The chain employs TRBV19 and TRBJ2-1; 8 bases match TRBD2. CDR1 and CDR2 (germline): LNHDA, SQIVND (reference sequence). CDR3 size: 17 residues. V trimming: 7 bases; J trimming: 0 bases; junction bases outside the gene matches: 11. The CDR3 spells CASTTSGRPSSYNEQFF. The CDR3 DNA reads TGTGCCAGTACGACCAGCGGGAGACCTAGCTCCTACAATGAGCAGTTCTTC.

This clone was detected once. The V and J genes are TRBV6-2 or TRBV6-3 and TRBJ1-6; D perhaps matches TRBD1 (5 bases). This CDR3 is built from 17 residues. With 6 bases removed from V and 5 bases from J, the gap between germline ends came to 20 bases. The germline gives CDR1 MNHEY, CDR2 SVGEGT. The CDR3 DNA reads as TGTGCCAGCAGCCCTGGGGGGGGACTATACGATAATTCACCCCTCCACTTT. Protein product: CASSPGGGLYDNSPLHF.

V is TRBV5-4 and J is TRBJ1-2; D is perhaps TRBD1 (6 bases). This CDR3 comprises 14 residues. V dropped 4 bases and J dropped 6 bases, with 16 bases sitting between them. The germline V gene has CDR1 SGHNT and CDR2 YYREEE (reference sequence). The CDR3 DNA follows: TGTGCCAGCAGCATACAGGGTTTCGATCATGGCTACACCTTC. Residues: CASSIQGFDHGYTF.

This clone has just a few counts. V and J are TRBV6-6 and TRBJ1-1; unclear D gene. Trimming took off 8 bases at V and 5 bases at J, with 15 bases between the two ends. Germline CDR1 and CDR2: MNHNY and SVGAGI (reference sequence). This CDR3 region has 13 residues. CDR3 amino acids: CASGRRVPTEAFF. In DNA, the CDR3 is TGTGCCAGCGGGCGGAGGGTGCCAACTGAAGCTTTCTTT.

The V and J genes are TRBV29-1 and TRBJ2-5, with 7 bases matching TRBD2. This CDR3 has 12 amino acids. V was clipped by 7 bases and J by 1 base; unmatched bases: 3. Germline V gene lookup returns CDR1 SQVTM and CDR2 ANQGSEA. The CDR3 DNA reads TGCAGCGCGGGGGGTTTCCAAGAGACCCAGTACTTC. Translating it yields CSAGGFQETQYF.

V usage is TRBV10-3 and J usage is TRBJ1-4; the D gene is possibly TRBD1 (6 bases). The germline V gene encodes CDR1 ENHRY and CDR2 SYGVKD. Trimming stripped 11 bases from V and 3 bases from J, with 13 bases between. The CDR3 consists of 13 residues. The CDR3 reads CAVQGSANEKLFF. CDR3 DNA: TGTGCCGTCCAGGGGTCGGCTAATGAAAAACTGTTTTTT.

V and J are TRBV28 and TRBJ1-6; D unresolved. Trimming removed 2 bases at V and 12 bases at J, with 11 bases between. CDR3 size: 13 residues. Germline V gene lookup returns CDR1 MDHEN and CDR2 SYDVKM. CDR3 in amino acids: CASSLGQKKPLHF. In nucleotides, the CDR3 is TGTGCCAGCAGTTTAGGGCAGAAGAAACCCCTCCACTTT.

The chain is built from TRBV6-6 and TRBJ1-3, with no clear D. The CDR3 is 12 residues long. V was trimmed by 6 bases and J by 5 bases, leaving 8 bases between them. Germline CDR1 reads MNHNY; CDR2 reads SVGAGI (reference sequence). The CDR3 sequence is CASSRPRNTIYF. In DNA form, the CDR3 reads TGTGCCAGCAGCCGCCCTCGAAACACCATATATTTT.

J is TRBJ1-1 and V is TRBV6-5; D ambiguous. CDR3 length equals 14 residues. Germline CDR1 is MNHEY and CDR2 is SVGAGI. V was trimmed by 7 bases and J by 5 bases, leaving 17 bases between them. In DNA, the CDR3 is TGTGCCAGCACACGATCACACGATAGGACTGAAGCTTTCTTT. Protein product: CASTRSHDRTEAFF.

The chain couples TRBV7-9 to TRBJ1-2; D gene unclear. This CDR3 is 15 amino acids long. Germline V lookup: CDR1 SEHNR, CDR2 FQNEAQ (reference sequence). Trimming shortened V by 1 base and J by 4 bases, and 13 bases separated the two germline ends. The CDR3 protein is CASSLEAVAGYGYTF. DNA for the CDR3: TGTGCCAGCAGCTTAGAGGCAGTTGCAGGCTATGGCTACACCTTC.

The V gene is TRBV5-5, the J gene TRBJ1-1; no reliable D call. The CDR3 spans 14 residues. The V end lost 2 bases, the J end lost 1 base, and 9 bases lay between the germline ends. Germline CDR1 SGHKS, CDR2 YYEKEE (reference sequence). CDR3 bases: TGTGCCAGCAGCTTATATCACCAGAACACTGAAGCTTTCTTT. Protein sequence: CASSLYHQNTEAFF.

CDR3 protein: CASSFPSGILAEQFF. The CDR3 nucleotides read TGTGCCAGCAGCTTTCCTAGCGGGATCCTCGCTGAGCAGTTCTTC. V and J are TRBV11-2 and TRBJ2-1; TRBD2 agrees at 9 bases. J lost 9 bases, V lost 3 bases, and 9 bases had no gene match. Looked up from germline, CDR1 is SGHAT and CDR2 is FQNNGV. The CDR3 covers 15 residues.

The chain joins TRBV28 to TRBJ2-4; 12 nucleotides agree with TRBD2. Germline V gene data show CDR1 as MDHEN and CDR2 as SYDVKM. The CDR3 loop spans 13 amino acids. V dropped 2 bases and J dropped 14; count of bases not matched to a gene: 4. The CDR3 DNA reads as TGTGCCAGCAGTTTAGCTAGCGGGAGGGGAAAGTACTTC. Translated: CASSLASGRGKYF.

The chain joins TRBV20-1 to TRBJ2-1; no definite D call. The germline V and J ends were trimmed by 3 bases and 7 bases, with 13 bases remaining between them. In germline, CDR1 is DFQATT, CDR2 SNEGSKA (reference sequence). The CDR3 is 13 residues long. The CDR3 spells CSASNRARNEQFF. As DNA, the CDR3 is TGCAGTGCTAGTAATAGAGCGCGAAATGAGCAGTTCTTC.

The chain uses TRBV5-4 and TRBJ1-2; TRBD1 might be the D (5 bases). Germline V gene data show CDR1 as SGHNT and CDR2 as YYREEE (reference sequence). The germline V and J ends were trimmed by 4 bases and 4 bases, with 17 bases remaining between them. The CDR3 extends over 15 amino acids. The CDR3 nucleotides are TGTGCCAGCAGCATGGACACGGGCCCCATCTATGGCTACACCTTC. As protein: CASSMDTGPIYGYTF.

J is TRBJ2-7 and V is TRBV3-1 (or the pseudogene TRBV3-2), with 10 bases aligning to TRBD2. The CDR3 contains 19 residues. The ends lost 4 bases at V and 3 bases at J; junction bases unmatched: 18. CDR1 is LGHDT and CDR2 is YNNKEL in the germline V gene (reference sequence). The CDR3 loop reads CASSRLAGAGVGRLYEQYF. CDR3 coding DNA: TGTGCCAGCAGCCGGCTAGCGGGAGCCGGAGTAGGGCGGCTCTACGAGCAGTACTTC.

This clone was recorded only once. The V and J genes are TRBV5-1 and TRBJ1-5, with 7 bases matching TRBD1. The CDR3 spans 14 residues. Germline CDR1 SGHRS, CDR2 YFSETQ. V shed 4 bases, J shed 6 bases, and the junction held 7 bases outside the gene matches. The DNA for the CDR3 is TGCGCCAGCAGCCCAGGGACAGCCGGTCAGCCCCAGCATTTT. Translating it yields CASSPGTAGQPQHF.

This clone was counted once. This sequence joins TRBV15 and TRBJ2-7, with TRBD1 matching over 7 bases. This CDR3 is 15 amino acids long. CDR1 is LNHNV and CDR2 is YYDKDF in the germline V gene (reference sequence). With 0 bases clipped from V and 3 bases from J, the junction kept 5 bases outside the gene matches. The CDR3 spells CATSRDSRQGYEQYF. Here the CDR3 DNA reads TGTGCCACCAGCAGAGATTCCAGACAGGGCTACGAGCAGTACTTC.